These T cell receptor beta chains were read from a single sample in a study of CD8+ T cells in alopecia areata. Only in-frame clones appear in the TCRdb table, and some are missing; sequencing was by immunoSEQ multiplex PCR. Counted here are some 190,000 clones, 45% to 75% occurring once; the ten biggest clones make up around 0.7%. The sample was CD4+ T cells sorted from blood, taken at week 4, from a patient treated with tofacitinib. These receptors were taken from a human donor with alopecia areata. Each CDR3 is given with its conserved first and last residue. A D gene is named only where the DNA matches it firmly. Size is omitted from some rows. Given values are once, few, many or a class for expanded clones.

J gene: TRBJ2-7; V gene: TRBV29-1; D gene: TRBD1; clone size: -; CDR3 DNA: TGCAGCGGGGACAGGGGGTGTTCCTACGAGCAGTACTTC; CDR3 protein: CSGDRGCSYEQYF
J gene: TRBJ2-5; V gene: TRBV7-2; D gene: -; clone size: -; CDR3 DNA: TGTGCCAGCAGTCACCGAGTCCCCATCCAAGAGACCCAGTACTTC; CDR3 protein: CASSHRVPIQETQYF
J gene: TRBJ2-2; V gene: TRBV5-1; D gene: TRBD2; clone size: few; CDR3 DNA: TGCGCCAGCAGCTCACATCTATCCGTCCCGAGCGGGGGCACCGGGGAGCTGTTTTTT; CDR3 protein: CASSSHLSVPSGGTGELFF
J gene: TRBJ2-6; V gene: TRBV11-2; D gene: TRBD1; clone size: few; CDR3 DNA: TGTGCCAGCAGCTTCAGGGGGTCTGGGGCCAACGTCCTGACTTTC; CDR3 protein: CASSFRGSGANVLTF
J gene: TRBJ2-7; V gene: TRBV1; D gene: -; clone size: -; CDR3 DNA: TGCACCAGCAGCCAAGTGGTCGGGACAGATTATTCCTACGAGCAGTACTTC; CDR3 protein: CTSSQVVGTDYSYEQYF
J gene: TRBJ1-1; V gene: TRBV30; D gene: -; clone size: -; CDR3 DNA: TGTGCCTGGAGAAAAGTCCAGTCCCCCTACACTGAAGCTTTCTTT; CDR3 protein: CAWRKVQSPYTEAFF
J gene: TRBJ1-2; V gene: TRBV5-1; D gene: -; clone size: -; CDR3 DNA: TGCGCCAGCAGCCCCCTGGACTATGGCTACACCTTC; CDR3 protein: CASSPLDYGYTF
J gene: TRBJ1-5; V gene: TRBV30; D gene: -; clone size: few; CDR3 DNA: TGTGCCTGGAGTGTACGGGGATTGGAGCCCCAGCATTTT; CDR3 protein: CAWSVRGLEPQHF
J gene: TRBJ2-2; V gene: TRBV11-2; D gene: TRBD2; clone size: once; CDR3 DNA: TGTGCCAGCAGCTTAGCCGCGAAAAGCGGGAGGATGATCGGGGAGCTGTTTTTT; CDR3 protein: CASSLAAKSGRMIGELFF
J gene: TRBJ1-2; V gene: TRBV6-5; D gene: -; clone size: once; CDR3 DNA: TGTGCCAGCAGTTACTCGAGTGGGAGAGCTAACTATGGCTACACCTTC; CDR3 protein: CASSYSSGRANYGYTF
J gene: TRBJ2-2; V gene: TRBV29-1; D gene: TRBD1; clone size: -; CDR3 DNA: TGCAGCGTTGACCTGAGGGACAGGGGGCTCGTCGGGGAGCTGTTTTTT; CDR3 protein: CSVDLRDRGLVGELFF
J gene: TRBJ2-5; V gene: TRBV4-3; D gene: TRBD2; clone size: -; CDR3 DNA: TGCGCCAGCAGCCAAGGAACTAGCGGGAGGTCGAAGACCCAGTACTTC; CDR3 protein: CASSQGTSGRSKTQYF
J gene: TRBJ2-3; V gene: TRBV29-1; D gene: TRBD2; clone size: -; CDR3 DNA: TGCAGCGTTATTGGTAGCGGGAGAACGAATACGCAGTATTTT; CDR3 protein: CSVIGSGRTNTQYF
J gene: TRBJ2-7; V gene: TRBV6-6; D gene: TRBD2; clone size: -; CDR3 DNA: TGTGCCAGCAGTTTCCAACTAGCGGGAGGTTTAGAGCAGTACTTC; CDR3 protein: CASSFQLAGGLEQYF
J gene: TRBJ2-5; V gene: TRBV27; D gene: -; clone size: once; CDR3 DNA: TGTGCCAGCAGTTTCCGGACGCAAGAGACCCAGTACTTC; CDR3 protein: CASSFRTQETQYF
J gene: TRBJ2-3; V gene: TRBV30; D gene: -; clone size: few; CDR3 DNA: TGTGCCTGGAGTGTACCGGAGCGGATTAGGGGAGATACGCAGTATTTT; CDR3 protein: CAWSVPERIRGDTQYF
J gene: TRBJ2-6; V gene: TRBV5-1; D gene: -; clone size: -; CDR3 DNA: TGCGCCAGCAGCTTGTCTGGGGCCAACGTCCTGACTTTC; CDR3 protein: CASSLSGANVLTF
J gene: TRBJ2-7; V gene: TRBV9; D gene: -; clone size: -; CDR3 DNA: TGTGCCAGCAGCCCGCTCCAGGCTGACTACGAGCAGTACTTC; CDR3 protein: CASSPLQADYEQYF
J gene: TRBJ2-3; V gene: TRBV29-1; D gene: TRBD2; clone size: -; CDR3 DNA: TGCAGCGTGAGGCGGGAGCGGCCAGATACGCAGTATTTT; CDR3 protein: CSVRRERPDTQYF
J gene: TRBJ1-5; V gene: TRBV6-6; D gene: TRBD1; clone size: -; CDR3 DNA: TGTGCCAGCAGGGGACAGTCGTGGCCCCAGCATTTT; CDR3 protein: CASRGQSWPQHF
J gene: TRBJ2-3; V gene: TRBV5-1; D gene: -; clone size: -; CDR3 DNA: TGCGCCAGCAGCTTGGGAGGACTTAGCACAGATACGCAGTATTTT; CDR3 protein: CASSLGGLSTDTQYF
J gene: TRBJ2-1; V gene: TRBV29-1; D gene: -; clone size: -; CDR3 DNA: TGCAGCGTTGAGTCTCCCGGAAGATCCTACAATGAGCAGTTCTTC; CDR3 protein: CSVESPGRSYNEQFF
J gene: TRBJ2-3; V gene: TRBV9; D gene: -; clone size: -; CDR3 DNA: TGTGCCAGCAGCCCTAGGGGGGGTACAGATACGCAGTATTTT; CDR3 protein: CASSPRGGTDTQYF
J gene: TRBJ2-6; V gene: TRBV5-6; D gene: -; clone size: -; CDR3 DNA: TGTGCCAGCAGCTTTATCTTGACGGCGGCTGGGGCCAACGTCCTGACTTTC; CDR3 protein: CASSFILTAAGANVLTF
J gene: TRBJ2-3; V gene: TRBV6-6; D gene: -; clone size: -; CDR3 DNA: -; CDR3 protein: CASSSSERSTDTQYF
J gene: TRBJ2-3; V gene: TRBV25-1; D gene: -; clone size: -; CDR3 DNA: TGTGCCAGCGGATGGTCAGATACGCAGTATTTT; CDR3 protein: CASGWSDTQYF
J gene: TRBJ2-7; V gene: TRBV18; D gene: -; clone size: -; CDR3 DNA: TGTGCCAGCTCACCACCGGCAGGGACCTACGAGCAGTACTTC; CDR3 protein: CASSPPAGTYEQYF
J gene: TRBJ2-1; V gene: TRBV28; D gene: -; clone size: -; CDR3 DNA: TGTGCCAGCAGTTTGGGCGGGCCATCCTACAATGAGCAGTTCTTC; CDR3 protein: CASSLGGPSYNEQFF
J gene: TRBJ1-5; V gene: TRBV28; D gene: -; clone size: -; CDR3 DNA: TGTGCCAGCAGTTTTACTCTCGCGGGACAGCCCCAGCATTTT; CDR3 protein: CASSFTLAGQPQHF
J gene: TRBJ2-3; V gene: TRBV29-1; D gene: -; clone size: -; CDR3 DNA: TGCAGCGTGGTGGTCTCCTTTCGCGGGACTAGCACAGATACGCAGTATTTT; CDR3 protein: CSVVVSFRGTSTDTQYF
J gene: TRBJ2-3; V gene: TRBV28; D gene: -; clone size: many; CDR3 DNA: TGTGCCAGCAAGACTAGACCCGCGCATACGCAGTATTTT; CDR3 protein: CASKTRPAHTQYF
J gene: TRBJ1-5; V gene: TRBV2; D gene: -; clone size: -; CDR3 DNA: TGTGCCAGCAGGACGTTGGGCAATCAGCCCCAGCATTTT; CDR3 protein: CASRTLGNQPQHF
J gene: TRBJ1-2; V gene: TRBV30; D gene: -; clone size: few; CDR3 DNA: TGTGCCTGGAATACTCTGGGGGGCTACACCTTC; CDR3 protein: CAWNTLGGYTF
J gene: TRBJ1-1; V gene: TRBV29-1; D gene: -; clone size: -; CDR3 DNA: TGCAGCGTTCACCATCGGGGGACCACTGAAGCTTTCTTT; CDR3 protein: CSVHHRGTTEAFF
J gene: TRBJ1-1; V gene: TRBV7-3; D gene: -; clone size: -; CDR3 DNA: TGTGCCAGCAGCACCTTCCGGGCAACTGAAGCTTTCTTT; CDR3 protein: CASSTFRATEAFF
J gene: TRBJ1-5; V gene: TRBV7-2; D gene: -; clone size: -; CDR3 DNA: TGTGCCAGCAGCTCGACCCCTAATCAGCCCCAGCATTTT; CDR3 protein: CASSSTPNQPQHF
J gene: TRBJ2-2; V gene: TRBV30; D gene: -; clone size: -; CDR3 DNA: TGTGCGCGCGCCTGGGGGAACACCGGGGAGCTGTTTTTT; CDR3 protein: CARAWGNTGELFF
J gene: TRBJ2-3; V gene: TRBV20-1; D gene: -; clone size: -; CDR3 DNA: TGCAGTGCCATGGCAGATACGCAGTATTTT; CDR3 protein: CSAMADTQYF
J gene: TRBJ1-5; V gene: TRBV30; D gene: -; clone size: -; CDR3 DNA: TGTGCCTGGAGTGTACGAGGAGGTCAGCCCCAGCATTTT; CDR3 protein: CAWSVRGGQPQHF
J gene: TRBJ2-1; V gene: TRBV4-3; D gene: -; clone size: -; CDR3 DNA: TGCGCCAGCAGCCAAGGGTCGCGAAGTTATGAGCAGTTCTTC; CDR3 protein: CASSQGSRSYEQFF
J gene: TRBJ2-1; V gene: TRBV5-1; D gene: -; clone size: -; CDR3 DNA: TGCGCCAGCAGCTTGGGAAGTCAAGGCAATGAGCAGTTCTTC; CDR3 protein: CASSLGSQGNEQFF
J gene: TRBJ2-2; V gene: TRBV15; D gene: -; clone size: few; CDR3 DNA: TGTGCCACCAGCAGACAGGGAAGGGAGCTGTTTTTT; CDR3 protein: CATSRQGRELFF
J gene: TRBJ1-1; V gene: TRBV11-2; D gene: -; clone size: -; CDR3 DNA: TGTGCCAGCAGCTTATCGGGGCAGCTTAACACTGAAGCTTTCTTT; CDR3 protein: CASSLSGQLNTEAFF
J gene: TRBJ2-7; V gene: TRBV30; D gene: TRBD1; clone size: -; CDR3 DNA: TGTGCCTGGGCCAGGGGGCCCTACGAGCAGTACTTC; CDR3 protein: CAWARGPYEQYF
J gene: TRBJ2-1; V gene: TRBV7-3; D gene: -; clone size: few; CDR3 DNA: TGTGCCAGCAGCCTCGGTGCGGGCGCGCCTTTGTTCTTC; CDR3 protein: CASSLGAGAPLFF
J gene: TRBJ2-2; V gene: TRBV5-1; D gene: TRBD1; clone size: few; CDR3 DNA: TGCGCCAGCAGCTCAGACAGGGGACGCCTCGCCGGGGAGCTGTTTTTT; CDR3 protein: CASSSDRGRLAGELFF
J gene: TRBJ1-5; V gene: TRBV18; D gene: TRBD1; clone size: few; CDR3 DNA: TGTGCCAGCTCACTCACAGGGGAAAGGCAGCCCCAGCATTTT; CDR3 protein: CASSLTGERQPQHF
J gene: TRBJ2-7; V gene: TRBV4-2; D gene: TRBD2; clone size: -; CDR3 DNA: TGTGCCAGCAGCCAAGTACGCCTAGCGGGAAACGAGCAGTACTTC; CDR3 protein: CASSQVRLAGNEQYF
J gene: TRBJ2-5; V gene: TRBV28; D gene: -; clone size: once; CDR3 DNA: TGTGCCAGCAGGGACAGCTTAGAAGAGACCCAGTACTTC; CDR3 protein: CASRDSLEETQYF
J gene: TRBJ2-1; V gene: TRBV9; D gene: -; clone size: -; CDR3 DNA: TGTGCCAGCAGCCCCACAGGGTGGGGTGAGCAGTTCTTC; CDR3 protein: CASSPTGWGEQFF
J gene: TRBJ2-5; V gene: TRBV9; D gene: -; clone size: -; CDR3 DNA: TGTGCCAGCAGCGTAGAGACATCCTGGAGGGAGACCCAGTACTTC; CDR3 protein: CASSVETSWRETQYF
J gene: TRBJ2-7; V gene: TRBV30; D gene: -; clone size: -; CDR3 DNA: TGTGCCTGGAGTGTACACAGCCACGAGCAGTACTTC; CDR3 protein: CAWSVHSHEQYF
J gene: TRBJ1-4; V gene: TRBV4-1; D gene: -; clone size: once; CDR3 DNA: TGCGCCAGCAGCCAAGTGGGAGCAGGCCAAAATGAAAAACTGTTTTTT; CDR3 protein: CASSQVGAGQNEKLFF
J gene: TRBJ2-5; V gene: TRBV10-3; D gene: -; clone size: -; CDR3 DNA: TGTGCCAGCAGTGACACCATCGGGACCCAGTACTTC; CDR3 protein: CASSDTIGTQYF